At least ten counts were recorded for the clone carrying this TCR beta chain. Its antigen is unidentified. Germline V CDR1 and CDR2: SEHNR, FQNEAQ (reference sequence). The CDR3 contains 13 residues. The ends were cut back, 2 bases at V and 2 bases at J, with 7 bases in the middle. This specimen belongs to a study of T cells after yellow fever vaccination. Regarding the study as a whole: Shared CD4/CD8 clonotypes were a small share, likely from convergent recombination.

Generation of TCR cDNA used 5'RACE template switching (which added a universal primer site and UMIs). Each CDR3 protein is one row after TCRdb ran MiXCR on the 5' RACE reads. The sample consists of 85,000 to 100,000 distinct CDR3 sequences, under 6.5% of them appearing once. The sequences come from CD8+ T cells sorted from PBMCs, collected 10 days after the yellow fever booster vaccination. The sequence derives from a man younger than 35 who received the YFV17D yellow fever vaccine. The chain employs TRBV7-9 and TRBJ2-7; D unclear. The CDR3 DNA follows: TGTGCCAGCAGCTTACAGAATACCTACGAGCAGTACTTC. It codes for CASSLQNTYEQYF.